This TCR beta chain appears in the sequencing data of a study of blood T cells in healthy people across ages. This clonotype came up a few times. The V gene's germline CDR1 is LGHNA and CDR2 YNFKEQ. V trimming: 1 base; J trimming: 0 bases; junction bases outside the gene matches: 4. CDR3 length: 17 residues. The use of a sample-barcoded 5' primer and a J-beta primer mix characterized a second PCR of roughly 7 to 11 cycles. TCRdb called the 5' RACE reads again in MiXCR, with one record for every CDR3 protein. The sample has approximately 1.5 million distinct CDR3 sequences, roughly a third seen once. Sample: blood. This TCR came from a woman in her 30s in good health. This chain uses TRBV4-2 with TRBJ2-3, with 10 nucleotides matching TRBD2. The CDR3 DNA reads TGTGCCAGCAGCCAAGTGGGACTAGCGACTAGCACAGATACGCAGTATTTT. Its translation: CASSQVGLATSTDTQYF.